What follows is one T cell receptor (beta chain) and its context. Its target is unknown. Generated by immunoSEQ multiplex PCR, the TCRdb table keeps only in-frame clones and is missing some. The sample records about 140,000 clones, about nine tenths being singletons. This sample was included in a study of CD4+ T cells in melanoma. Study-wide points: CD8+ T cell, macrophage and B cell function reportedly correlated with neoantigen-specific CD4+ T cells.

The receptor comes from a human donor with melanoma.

The CDR3 nucleotides read TGCGCCAGCAGCTTGTGGACAGGGGACACTGGAAACACCATATATTTT. It specifies CASSLWTGDTGNTIYF. The gene calls are TRBV5-1 and TRBJ1-3; 9 bases are a match to TRBD1. The V and J ends lost 1 base and 2 bases, in that order; junction bases with no gene match: 4. Germline V CDR1 and CDR2: SGHRS, YFSETQ. The CDR3 has 16 residues. The full variable domain, its missing parts supplied by reference TRBV5-1 and TRBJ1-3, is KAGVTQTPRYLIKTRGQQVTLSCSPISGHRSVSWYQQTPGQGLQFLFEYFSETQRNKGNFPGRFSGRQFSNSRSEMNVSTLELGDSALYLCASSLWTGDTGNTIYFGEGSWLTVV.